Sequencing of this T cell receptor beta chain was carried out in a study of Tregs in tolerant kidney transplant recipients. Study conclusions and caveats: The most relevant donor-specific Treg TCRbeta repertoire apparently came from expansion with activated donor B cells.

Assay: immunoSEQ multiplex PCR; the TCRdb copy retains only in-frame clones and omits some. The sample records some 250,000 clones, 80% to 85% being singletons. Germline V gives CDR1 SGHTA, CDR2 FQGNSA. Trimming removed 5 bases from V and 7 bases from J, with 18 bases in between. This CDR3 region has 15 residues. CD4+CD25+CD127- Tregs, CD4+CD25- non-Tregs, CD4 and CD8 cells were sorted. Regarding this clone: Its specificity is not known.

The chain has TRBV7-2 and TRBJ1-5, with D possibly TRBD1 on 5 matching bases. This sequence originates from a human donor in good health. Specimen: CD4+ T cells from blood. The CDR3 here is CASSLGHGGGQPQHF. The DNA for the CDR3 is TGTGCCAGCAGCCTTGGTCACGGGGGAGGACAGCCCCAGCATTTT.